The 23 T cell receptor beta chains reported below all come from one sample, sequenced in a study of CD8 T cells in Susac syndrome. Reverse transcription of roughly 0.5 to 1 ug RNA used random hexamers. Each CDR3 protein gets one entry after TCRdb re-called the immunoSEQ multiplex PCR reads with MiXCR. The sample holds about 300,000 distinct CDR3 sequences, approximately 85% seen once. Sequencing was performed on CD8+ T cells from PBMCs. The source is a human donor with multiple sclerosis.

This clonotype was seen a few times. This chain links TRBV7-9 with TRBJ2-7; D is unclear. Germline CDR1 SEHNR, CDR2 FQNEAQ (reference sequence). Trimming stripped 5 bases from V and 4 bases from J, with 9 bases between. The CDR3 length is 12 residues. Written as DNA, the CDR3 is TGTGCCAGCAGCCTAGGACGGTACGAGCAGTACTTC. Its protein product is CASSLGRYEQYF.

The rearrangement links TRBV3-1 to TRBJ2-1, with 8 bases aligning to TRBD2. The germline CDR1 and CDR2 sequences are LGHDT and YNNKEL (reference sequence). Unmatched junction bases numbered 9, after V lost 4 bases and J lost 4 bases. This CDR3 has 16 residues. CDR3 loop: CASSPLGGGKYNEQFF. CDR3 sequence (DNA): TGTGCCAGCAGCCCGCTTGGCGGGGGGAAATACAATGAGCAGTTCTTC.

This sequence joins TRBV24-1 and TRBJ2-3, with D hard to call. The CDR3 contains 12 residues. V was clipped by 8 bases and J by 6 bases, with 11 bases between them. Germline CDR1 is KGHDR and CDR2 is SFDVKD. The CDR3 DNA is TGTGCCACCATCGACCGTTACGATACGCAGTATTTT. This gives the protein CATIDRYDTQYF.

The chain has TRBV7-2 and TRBJ2-7; possibly TRBD2 for D (5 bases). The CDR3 consists of 13 residues. Deletions cut 3 bases from V and 5 bases from J, with 11 bases between. CDR1 and CDR2 from the germline V gene are SGHTA and FQGNSA. The CDR3 loop is CASSLGRGDEQYF. DNA of the CDR3: TGTGCCAGCAGCTTGGGCCGGGGTGACGAGCAGTACTTC.

The sample holds a few counts of this clonotype. The junction departs from germline at one end; a sequencing error may be responsible. The chain employs TRBV16 and TRBJ1-2; D is ambiguous. This CDR3 spans 17 amino acids. Germline V gene lookup returns CDR1 KGHSY and CDR2 FQNENV. CDR3 nucleotides: TGTGCCAGTAGCCAATTTAGAAGTCGGCACAGTAACTATGGCTACACCTTC. As protein: CASSQFRSRHSNYGYTF.

The V and J genes are TRBV6-2 or TRBV6-3 and TRBJ2-1, with D maybe TRBD2 (6 bases). CDR3 size: 12 residues. Germline CDR1 reads MNHEY; CDR2 reads SVGEGT. V was pared by 8 bases and J by 9 bases, with 14 bases between. The CDR3 reads CASALQGGEQFF. CDR3 coding DNA: TGTGCCAGCGCCCTCCAGGGAGGTGAGCAGTTCTTC.

The chain is built from TRBV5-6 and TRBJ2-1; D gene ambiguous. The CDR3 length is 12 residues. CDR1 SGHDT and CDR2 YYEEEE come from the germline V gene. V shed 3 bases and J shed 13 bases, with 14 bases lying between them. The CDR3 region has the DNA TGTGCCAGCAGCTACACAAGCAGGAAACAGTTCTTC. Residues: CASSYTSRKQFF.

V and J are TRBV24-1 and TRBJ2-2; 9 bases align to TRBD1. The CDR3 runs 16 residues. The V segment lost 7 bases and the J segment 1 base; nucleotides outside the gene matches: 6. Germline V lookup: CDR1 KGHDR, CDR2 SFDVKD. CDR3 bases: TGTGCCACCAGGGGGGACAGGGAGCGGAACACCGGGGAGCTGTTTTTT. This codes for CATRGDRERNTGELFF.

The V gene is TRBV7-9, the J gene TRBJ1-1; D unresolved. V was clipped by 0 bases and J by 4 bases, with 9 bases between them. This CDR3 contains 14 residues. Germline loops: CDR1 SEHNR, CDR2 FQNEAQ (reference sequence). The CDR3 spells CASSLAYGPTEAFF. CDR3 bases: TGTGCCAGCAGCTTAGCGTACGGTCCCACTGAAGCTTTCTTT.

This chain joins TRBV7-9 and TRBJ2-1, with a weak D call TRBD2 (6 bases). The CDR3 covers 16 residues. Trimming removed 5 bases from V and 2 bases from J, with 16 bases in between. Germline assignment: CDR1 SEHNR and CDR2 FQNEAQ (reference sequence). As DNA, the CDR3 is TGTGCCAGCAGCCACGCATTGGCGGGACCCTACAATGAGCAGTTCTTC. Translated: CASSHALAGPYNEQFF.

The V and J genes are TRBV6-6 and TRBJ1-6, with D possibly TRBD1 on 6 matching bases. V shed 5 bases and J shed 10 bases, with 21 bases lying between them. CDR3 length: 16 residues. Germline lookup yields CDR1 MNHNY and CDR2 SVGAGI (reference sequence). The CDR3: CASSTSPPGQGSPLHF. CDR3 DNA: TGTGCCAGCAGTACTAGTCCCCCCGGTCAGGGGTCACCCCTCCACTTT.

DNA for the CDR3: TGCAGTGCCGGCGGGCGGGAGTACCGGGACGGGGAGCTGTTTTTT. Translation: CSAGGREYRDGELFF. The genes are TRBV20-1 and TRBJ2-2; 7 bases are shared with TRBD2. The CDR3 totals 15 residues. Trimming cost V 6 bases and J 7 bases; bases outside gene matches: 14. Germline CDR1 and CDR2: DFQATT and SNEGSKA (reference sequence).

V gene TRBV7-9 combines with J gene TRBJ2-7; tentative D call: TRBD1 (5 bases). CDR1 and CDR2 (germline): SEHNR, FQNEAQ (reference sequence). This CDR3 is 15 amino acids long. V was pared by 1 base and J by 4 bases, with 14 bases between. The CDR3: CASSLEVRASYEQYF. The DNA for the CDR3 is TGTGCCAGCAGCTTAGAGGTCAGGGCCTCATACGAGCAGTACTTC. Together with reference TRBV7-9 and TRBJ2-7, the CDR3 gives the full variable domain: DTGVSQNPRHKITKRGQNVTFRCDPISEHNRLYWYRQTLGQGPEFLTYFQNEAQLEKSRLLSDRFSAERPKGSFSTLEIQRTEQGDSAMYLCASSLEVRASYEQYFGPGTRLTVT.

This clonotype appeared once. The chain carries TRBV6-2 or TRBV6-3 and TRBJ2-1; 8 bases are a match to TRBD2. The CDR3 totals 17 residues. The ends lost 0 bases at V and 2 bases at J; junction bases unmatched: 6. Germline CDR1 reads MNHEY; CDR2 reads SVGEGT. The CDR3 nucleotides are TGTGCCAGCAGTTACTCCACCTTAGCGGGACCCTACAATGAGCAGTTCTTC. Protein product: CASSYSTLAGPYNEQFF.

V gene TRBV27 combines with J gene TRBJ1-1; D gene unclear. CDR1 is MNHEY and CDR2 is SMNVEV in the germline V gene (reference sequence). Trimming took 2 bases from V and 3 from J, leaving 13 bases between them. The CDR3 has 15 amino acids. The CDR3 DNA is TGTGCCAGCAGTTTAGGTCATACGGGCTACACTGAAGCTTTCTTT. It translates to CASSLGHTGYTEAFF.

The CDR3 reads CASSPGLAGGLYNEQFF. CDR3 in DNA: TGTGCCAGCAGCCCGGGACTAGCGGGAGGGTTATACAATGAGCAGTTCTTC. The J gene is TRBJ2-1, the V gene TRBV7-3, with 16 bases matching TRBD2. Germline CDR1 is SGHTA and CDR2 is FQGTGA. Unmatched junction bases numbered 5, after V lost 5 bases and J lost 4 bases. This CDR3 spans 17 amino acids.

The chain joins TRBV12-3 or TRBV12-4 to TRBJ2-3; no definite D call. The CDR3 extends over 10 amino acids. The V gene lost 6 bases and the J gene lost 6 bases, with 4 bases spanning the gap. CDR3 coding DNA: TGTGCCAGCAGGGGGGATACGCAGTATTTT. As protein: CASRGDTQYF.

The chain links TRBV5-1 to TRBJ1-5, with D hard to call. This CDR3 region has 15 residues. Germline-derived CDR1 and CDR2 are SGHRS and YFSETQ. V shed 0 bases and J shed 6 bases, with 13 bases lying between them. As DNA, the CDR3 is TGCGCCAGCAGCTTGGAAGGAGGATTTTTTCAGCCCCAGCATTTT. Translation: CASSLEGGFFQPQHF.

V usage is TRBV13 and J usage is TRBJ2-7, with a weak D call TRBD2 (6 bases). Trimming shortened V by 4 bases and J by 0 bases, and 10 bases separated the two germline ends. Looked up from germline, CDR1 is PRHDT and CDR2 is FYEKMQ (reference sequence). This CDR3 comprises 14 residues. The CDR3: CASSSPGLSYEQYF. The CDR3 coding sequence is TGTGCCAGCAGCTCGCCGGGACTCTCCTACGAGCAGTACTTC. The full variable domain, its missing parts supplied by reference TRBV13 and TRBJ2-7, is AAGVIQSPRHLIKEKRETATLKCYPIPRHDTVYWYQQGPGQDPQFLISFYEKMQSDKGSIPDRFSAQQFSDYHSELNMSSLELGDSALYFCASSSPGLSYEQYFGPGTRLTVT.

The chain recombines TRBV7-9 with TRBJ2-1; D unclear. Trimming left V 1 base short and J 15 bases short, with 13 bases between. Germline CDR1 is SEHNR and CDR2 is FQNEAQ (reference sequence). The length of the CDR3 is 12 residues. DNA for the CDR3: TGTGCCAGCAGCTTAGACTCGTCGCCCTTGTTCTTC. This translates into CASSLDSSPLFF.

The J gene is TRBJ1-2, the V gene TRBV5-6; tentative D call: TRBD1 (5 bases). The CDR3 has 13 residues. The germline V gene has CDR1 SGHDT and CDR2 YYEEEE. V was shortened by 4 bases and J by 4 bases, with 11 bases between the two germline ends. The CDR3 spells CASSPGRIYGYTF. For the CDR3, the DNA is TGTGCCAGCAGCCCGGGACGGATCTATGGCTACACCTTC.

The rearrangement links TRBV29-1 to TRBJ2-1; TRBD2 matches at 13 bases. V lost 4 bases, J lost 0 bases, and 6 bases stayed unmatched. CDR3 length: 17 amino acids. Per germline, CDR1 SQVTM and CDR2 ANQGSEA. Here the CDR3 reads CSVAGTSGISSYNEQFF. The CDR3 DNA reads as TGCAGCGTTGCGGGGACTAGCGGGATCAGCTCCTACAATGAGCAGTTCTTC.

This sequence joins TRBV27 and TRBJ1-5; D gene uncertain. In germline, CDR1 is MNHEY, CDR2 SMNVEV (reference sequence). This CDR3 has 15 amino acids. Trimming removed 1 base at V and 0 bases at J, with 7 bases between. CDR3 sequence: CASSLLYNSNQPQHF. In DNA form, the CDR3 reads TGTGCCAGCAGTTTATTGTATAATAGCAATCAGCCCCAGCATTTT.